This TCR beta chain was recorded in a study of control samples from healthy donors and cancer patients. This CDR3 spans 14 amino acids. Germline V lookup: CDR1 SNHLY, CDR2 FYNNEI. V was cut by 8 bases and J by 0 bases, with 10 bases left in between. This table comes from immunoSEQ multiplex PCR, and its TCRdb copy is limited to in-frame clones, with some not included. The repertoire includes about 83,000 clones, 90% to 95% of them detected once, and roughly 15% sits in the top ten. This clone was found many times. The receptor comes from a man between 45 and 60 years old in good health. This sequence joins TRBV2 and TRBJ1-4; the D is unclear. The sample comprised blood. In DNA form, the CDR3 reads TGTGCCAGCCGAGCGACGTCAACTAATGAAAAACTGTTTTTT. Translation gives CASRATSTNEKLFF.